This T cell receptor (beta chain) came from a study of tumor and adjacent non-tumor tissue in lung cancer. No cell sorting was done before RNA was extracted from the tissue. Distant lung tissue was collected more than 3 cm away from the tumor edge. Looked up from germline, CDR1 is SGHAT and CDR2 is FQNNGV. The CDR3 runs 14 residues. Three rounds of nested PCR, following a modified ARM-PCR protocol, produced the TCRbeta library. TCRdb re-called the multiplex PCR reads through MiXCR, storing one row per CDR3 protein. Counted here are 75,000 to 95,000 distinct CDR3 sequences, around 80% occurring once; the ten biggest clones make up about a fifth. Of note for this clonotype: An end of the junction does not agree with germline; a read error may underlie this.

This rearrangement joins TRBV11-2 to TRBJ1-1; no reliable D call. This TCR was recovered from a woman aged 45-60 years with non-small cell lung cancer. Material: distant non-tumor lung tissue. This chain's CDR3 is CASILLMLGTEALF. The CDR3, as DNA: TGTGCCAGCATCCTGCTAATGCTGGGAACTGAAGCTCTCTTT.